The present T cell receptor beta chain was sequenced within a study of T cells in Graves' hyperthyroidism and ophthalmopathy. Study-wide points: Most thyroid clonotypes expanded above 0.001 were also detected in blood.

TCR beta CDR3 region amplification was performed from RNA transcripts. TCR CDR3 regions were first amplified by RT-PCR with HTBI primers. TCRdb used MiXCR to reprocess the multiplex PCR reads, holding one entry per CDR3 protein. The data show about 520,000 distinct CDR3 sequences, roughly 25% seen once. CDR1 DFQATT and CDR2 SNEGSKA come from the germline V gene (reference sequence). CDR3 length: 13 amino acids. V lost 3 bases and J lost 1, with 9 bases in between. About this clonotype: Its specificity is not known.

Lactation, pregnancy, other autoimmune disease or uncontrolled infection excluded patients. The study based diagnoses on clinical symptoms, serum thyroxine and TRAb, thyroid ultrasound and orbital computed tomography. The sequence derives from a woman aged 25 to 39 with Graves' ophthalmopathy. This sequence joins TRBV20-1 and TRBJ1-1, with D unresolved. The sample taken for sequencing was blood. The CDR3 is CSASAGRNTEAFF. Written as DNA, the CDR3 is TGCAGTGCTAGTGCCGGCCGGAACACTGAAGCTTTCTTT.